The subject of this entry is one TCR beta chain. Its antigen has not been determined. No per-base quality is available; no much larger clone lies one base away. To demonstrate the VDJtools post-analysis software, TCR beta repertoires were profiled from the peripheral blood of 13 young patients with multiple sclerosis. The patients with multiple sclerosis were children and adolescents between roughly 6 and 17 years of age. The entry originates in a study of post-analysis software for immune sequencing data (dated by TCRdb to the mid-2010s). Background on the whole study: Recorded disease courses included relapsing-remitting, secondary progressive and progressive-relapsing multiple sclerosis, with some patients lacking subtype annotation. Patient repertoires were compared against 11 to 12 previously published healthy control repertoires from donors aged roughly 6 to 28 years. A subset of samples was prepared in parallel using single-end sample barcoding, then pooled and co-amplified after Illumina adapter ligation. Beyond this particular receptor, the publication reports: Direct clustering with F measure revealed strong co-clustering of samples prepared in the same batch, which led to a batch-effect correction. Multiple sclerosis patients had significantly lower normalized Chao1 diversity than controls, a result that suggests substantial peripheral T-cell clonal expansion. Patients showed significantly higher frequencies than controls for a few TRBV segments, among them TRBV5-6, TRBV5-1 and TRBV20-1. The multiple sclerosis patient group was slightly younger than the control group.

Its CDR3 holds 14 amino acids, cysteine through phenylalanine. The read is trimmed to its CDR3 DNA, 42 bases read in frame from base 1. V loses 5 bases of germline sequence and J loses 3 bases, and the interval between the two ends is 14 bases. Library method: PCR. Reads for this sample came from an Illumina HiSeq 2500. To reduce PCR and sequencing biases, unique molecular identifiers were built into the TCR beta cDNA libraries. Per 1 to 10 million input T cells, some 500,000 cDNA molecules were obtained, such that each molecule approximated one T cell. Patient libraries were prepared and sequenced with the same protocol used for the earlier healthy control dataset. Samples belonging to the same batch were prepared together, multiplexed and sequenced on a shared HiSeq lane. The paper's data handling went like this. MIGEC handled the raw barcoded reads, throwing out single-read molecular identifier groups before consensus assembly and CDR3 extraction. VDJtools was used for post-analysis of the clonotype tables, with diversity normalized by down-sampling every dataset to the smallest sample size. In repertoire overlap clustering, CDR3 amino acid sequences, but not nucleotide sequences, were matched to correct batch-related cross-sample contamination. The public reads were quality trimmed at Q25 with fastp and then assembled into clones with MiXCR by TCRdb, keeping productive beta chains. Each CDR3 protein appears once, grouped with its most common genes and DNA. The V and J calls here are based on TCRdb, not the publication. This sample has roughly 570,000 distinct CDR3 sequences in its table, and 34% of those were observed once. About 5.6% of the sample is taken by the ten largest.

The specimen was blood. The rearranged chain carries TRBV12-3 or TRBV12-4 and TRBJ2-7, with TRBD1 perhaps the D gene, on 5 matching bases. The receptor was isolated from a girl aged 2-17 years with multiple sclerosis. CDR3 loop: CASSPGNPLYEQYF. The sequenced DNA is TGTGCCAGCAGTCCAGGGAATCCCCTCTACGAGCAGTACTTC.